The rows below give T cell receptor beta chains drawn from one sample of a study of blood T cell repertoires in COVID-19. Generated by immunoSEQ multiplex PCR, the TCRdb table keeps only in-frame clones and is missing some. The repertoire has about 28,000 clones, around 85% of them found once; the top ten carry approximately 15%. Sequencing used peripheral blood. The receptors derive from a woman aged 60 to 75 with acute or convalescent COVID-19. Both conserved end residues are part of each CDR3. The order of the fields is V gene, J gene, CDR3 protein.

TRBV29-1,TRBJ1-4,CSVRGQGLGEKLFF
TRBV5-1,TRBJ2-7,CASSLSGGYEQYF
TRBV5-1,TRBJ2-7,CASSLDGRERGEQYF
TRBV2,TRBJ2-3,CASSVSRDTQYF
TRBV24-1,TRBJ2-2,CATSDMPPSGGNTGELFF
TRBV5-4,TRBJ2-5,CASSKGLAGGGRQETQYF
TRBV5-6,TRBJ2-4,CASRGRGTKNIQYF
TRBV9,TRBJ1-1,CASTSGPMNTEAFF
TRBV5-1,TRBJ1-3,CASSFGGGPGNTIYF
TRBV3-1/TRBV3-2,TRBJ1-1,CASSLKDGRRDTEAFF
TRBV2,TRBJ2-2,CASRGGGTGELFF
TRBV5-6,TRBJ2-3,CASKQGGGTDTQYF